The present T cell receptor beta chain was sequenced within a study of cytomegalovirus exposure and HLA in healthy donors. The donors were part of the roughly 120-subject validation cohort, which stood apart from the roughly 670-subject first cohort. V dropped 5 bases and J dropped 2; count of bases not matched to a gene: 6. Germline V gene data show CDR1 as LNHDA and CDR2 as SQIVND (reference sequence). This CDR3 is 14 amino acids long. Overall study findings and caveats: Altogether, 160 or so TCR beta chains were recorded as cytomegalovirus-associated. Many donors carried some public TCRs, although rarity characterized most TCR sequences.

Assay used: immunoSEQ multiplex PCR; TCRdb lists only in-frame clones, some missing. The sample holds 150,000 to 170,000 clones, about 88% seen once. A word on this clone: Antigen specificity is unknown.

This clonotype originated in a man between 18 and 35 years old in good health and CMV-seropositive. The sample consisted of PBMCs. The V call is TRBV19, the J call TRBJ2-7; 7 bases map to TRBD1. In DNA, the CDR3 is TGTGCCAGTAGTCTACGGACAGGCCCCTACGAGCAGTACTTC. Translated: CASSLRTGPYEQYF.